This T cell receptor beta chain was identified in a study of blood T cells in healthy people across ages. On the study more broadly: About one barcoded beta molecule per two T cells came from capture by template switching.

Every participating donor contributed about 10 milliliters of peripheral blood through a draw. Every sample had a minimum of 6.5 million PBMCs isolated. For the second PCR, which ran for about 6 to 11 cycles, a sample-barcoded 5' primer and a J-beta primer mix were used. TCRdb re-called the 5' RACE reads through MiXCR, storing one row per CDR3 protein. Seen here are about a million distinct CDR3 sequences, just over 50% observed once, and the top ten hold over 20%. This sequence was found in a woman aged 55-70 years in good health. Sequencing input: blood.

This CDR3 is CSASGDRGRIFFSYEQYF. The CDR3 bases are TGCAGTGCTAGTGGGGACAGGGGGCGAATTTTTTTCAGCTACGAGCAGTACTTC. The rearrangement joins TRBV20-1 to TRBJ2-5; the match to TRBD1 covers 12 bases. The assigned J gene may be wrong: the sequence end matches TRBJ2-7 better. Germline V gene sequence: CDR1 DFQATT, CDR2 SNEGSKA (reference sequence). The CDR3 totals 18 residues.